This T cell receptor beta chain originates from a study of response to subunit inactivated influenza vaccine. TCRdb reanalysed the RT-PCR reads using MiXCR and keeps one entry per CDR3 protein. In the table there are about 540,000 distinct CDR3 sequences, around a quarter of which are singletons. The CDR3 consists of 14 residues. V was clipped by 6 bases and J by 6 bases, with 14 bases between them. These same records also appear under a second study, on T cells expressing NK-cell markers. That study adds: It was by 5'RACE template switching with UMIs that TCR beta cDNA was made.

Sequencing used CD4+ T cells sorted from PBMCs, obtained roughly 12 days after vaccination. The chain is built from TRBV12-3 or TRBV12-4 and TRBJ1-4, with D maybe TRBD1 (5 bases). The receptor was derived from a man between 45 and 60 years old who received an inactivated influenza vaccine. The CDR3 DNA is TGTGCCAGCAGCTCGACAGTTGATGATGAAAAACTGTTTTTT. It codes for CASSSTVDDEKLFF.